These 22 T cell receptor beta chains were sequenced from one sample in a study of blood T cell repertoires in COVID-19. Method: immunoSEQ multiplex PCR; TCRdb's copy keeps in-frame clones and lacks some. The repertoire holds 430,000 or so clones, more than 75% seen once, with about 1.7% in the top ten. Sequences were obtained from PBMCs or T cells enriched from blood (not recorded which). These receptors all come from a woman between 40 and 50 years old who had recovered from COVID-19.

The rearrangement uses TRBV6-5 and TRBJ1-5; D possibly corresponds to TRBD1 (6 bases). Trimming took 10 bases from V and 2 from J, leaving 12 bases between them. Germline CDR1 MNHEY, CDR2 SVGAGI. The CDR3 loop spans 13 amino acids. The CDR3 DNA sequence: TGTGCCACCGGGGGGCAGGGCAATCAGCCCCAGCATTTT. Translation: CATGGQGNQPQHF.

V gene TRBV5-6 combines with J gene TRBJ1-2; TRBD1 matches at 8 bases. Germline loops: CDR1 SGHDT, CDR2 YYEEEE. This CDR3 is 15 amino acids long. Trimming cost V 3 bases and J 2 bases; bases outside gene matches: 6. The CDR3 nucleotides are TGTGCCAGCAGCTCTCTGGACAGGGTGAACTATGGCTACACCTTC. It yields the protein CASSSLDRVNYGYTF.

This clone was seen a few times. V is TRBV7-2 and J is TRBJ1-3; 7 positions match TRBD1. J lost 2 bases, V lost 1 base, and 2 bases had no gene match. The CDR3 covers 15 residues. Looked up from germline, CDR1 is SGHTA and CDR2 is FQGNSA. CDR3 nucleotides: TGTGCCAGCAGCTTAGTGACAGGGCCTGGAAACACCATATATTTT. Encoded protein: CASSLVTGPGNTIYF. The full variable domain, in which reference TRBV7-2 and TRBJ1-3 provide the parts outside the CDR3, is GAGVSQSPSNKVTEKGKDVELRCDPISGHTALYWYRQSLGQGLEFLIYFQGNSAPDKSGLPSDRFSAERTGGSVSTLTIQRTQQEDSAVYLCASSLVTGPGNTIYFGEGSWLTVV.

The chain uses TRBV5-1 and TRBJ1-2; TRBD1 matches at 7 bases. V lost 4 bases to trimming and J lost 4 bases; unmatched junction nucleotides: 10. The CDR3 extends over 15 amino acids. The germline V gene encodes CDR1 SGHRS and CDR2 YFSETQ. The CDR3 protein is CASSPGQANTYGYTF. In nucleotides, the CDR3 is TGCGCCAGCAGCCCCGGACAGGCGAATACCTATGGCTACACCTTC. Combining the CDR3 with reference TRBV5-1 and TRBJ1-2 gives the whole variable domain KAGVTQTPRYLIKTRGQQVTLSCSPISGHRSVSWYQQTPGQGLQFLFEYFSETQRNKGNFPGRFSGRQFSNSRSEMNVSTLELGDSALYLCASSPGQANTYGYTFGSGTRLTVV.

The V and J genes are TRBV27 and TRBJ1-1; maybe TRBD1 (5 bases). From germline, CDR1 is MNHEY and CDR2 SMNVEV (reference sequence). V lost 0 bases to trimming and J lost 0 bases, with 5 bases between them. The CDR3 length is 14 residues. The CDR3 sequence: CASSLSGVNTEAFF. The CDR3 nucleotides are TGTGCCAGCAGTTTATCAGGGGTGAACACTGAAGCTTTCTTT.

The sample holds one count of this clone. The gene calls are TRBV11-2 and TRBJ2-7; 8 nucleotides agree with TRBD1. V lost 4 bases, J lost 3 bases, and 2 bases stayed unmatched. Germline V gene lookup returns CDR1 SGHAT and CDR2 FQNNGV. The CDR3 totals 13 residues. The CDR3 loop is CASSSGQGYEQYF. The DNA of the CDR3 is TGTGCCAGCAGCTCCGGACAGGGCTACGAGCAGTACTTC.

The chain employs TRBV11-2 and TRBJ2-7; the match to TRBD1 covers 10 bases. Trimming at V came to 1 base and at J to 2 bases, leaving 5 bases not matched to a gene. This CDR3 is built from 16 residues. In germline, CDR1 is SGHAT, CDR2 FQNNGV. The chain's CDR3 is CASSLVSGQGAYEQYF. For the CDR3, the DNA is TGTGCCAGCAGCTTAGTTTCCGGACAGGGGGCCTACGAGCAGTACTTC.

This chain links TRBV9 with TRBJ1-6, with a tentative D call TRBD1 (5 bases). Trimming removed 4 bases from V and 5 bases from J, with 16 bases in between. Per germline, CDR1 SGDLS and CDR2 YYNGEE. The CDR3 is 16 residues long. CDR3 sequence (DNA): TGTGCCAGCAGCCCAGAACGGGACTCAGATAATTCACCCCTCCACTTT. Its protein is CASSPERDSDNSPLHF.

This clone appeared a single time. This chain links TRBV9 with TRBJ1-1; the D is unclear. V lost 1 base to trimming and J lost 1 base, with 11 bases between them. CDR1 and CDR2 (germline): SGDLS, YYNGEE. The CDR3 is 15 amino acids. The CDR3 DNA is TGTGCCAGCAGCGTACTCCCTGGGAGGAACACTGAAGCTTTCTTT. Protein product: CASSVLPGRNTEAFF.

The chain is built from TRBV27 and TRBJ1-6; possibly TRBD1 for D (6 bases). V was pared by 2 bases and J by 7 bases, with 18 bases between. The CDR3 contains 17 residues. The germline V gene has CDR1 MNHEY and CDR2 SMNVEV (reference sequence). CDR3 region: CASSLQYRQATNSPLHF. The CDR3 DNA follows: TGTGCCAGCAGTTTACAATATCGACAGGCTACCAATTCACCCCTCCACTTT.

The chain combines TRBV3-1 (or the pseudogene TRBV3-2) with TRBJ1-1; 7 positions match TRBD1. The V and J ends lost 1 base and 0 bases, in that order; junction bases with no gene match: 5. The V gene's germline CDR1 is LGHDT and CDR2 YNNKEL (reference sequence). This CDR3 has 16 amino acids. CDR3 coding DNA: TGTGCCAGCAGCCAAGCGTCCGGGACAGTGAACACTGAAGCTTTCTTT. Translating it yields CASSQASGTVNTEAFF.

The gene calls are TRBV24-1 and TRBJ2-3; D uncertain. CDR3 size: 15 residues. V lost 2 bases and J lost 3, with 11 bases in between. Per the germline V gene, CDR1 is KGHDR and CDR2 is SFDVKD. The CDR3 DNA is TGTGCCACCAGTGATTCCCTTTCGGTTACAGATACGCAGTATTTT. It translates to CATSDSLSVTDTQYF.

The chain's CDR3 is CASSFRQGADGYTF. CDR3 bases: TGTGCCAGCAGCTTCAGACAGGGGGCTGACGGCTACACCTTC. The rearrangement joins TRBV5-6 to TRBJ1-2, with 10 bases identical to TRBD1. CDR1 is SGHDT, CDR2 YYEEEE, per germline. The V gene end was trimmed by 2 bases and the J gene end by 8 bases; junction bases not matched to a gene: 6. This CDR3 spans 14 amino acids.

The chain recombines TRBV7-9 with TRBJ2-1, with TRBD2 matching 11 bases. Germline lookup yields CDR1 SEHNR and CDR2 FQNEAQ (reference sequence). The V gene end was trimmed by 0 bases and the J gene end by 6 bases; junction bases not matched to a gene: 13. The CDR3 has 19 residues. CDR3 protein: CASSLAQLQLAGAGNEQFF. Written as DNA, the CDR3 is TGTGCCAGCAGCTTAGCCCAATTACAACTAGCGGGGGCAGGCAATGAGCAGTTCTTC.

This sequence joins TRBV7-8 and TRBJ2-3; the match to TRBD2 covers 8 bases. V lost 1 base to trimming and J lost 5 bases; unmatched junction nucleotides: 11. There are 17 residues in the CDR3. Germline-derived CDR1 and CDR2 are SGHVS and FQNEAQ. CDR3: CASSLVGDGRVGDTQYF. The CDR3 DNA reads as TGTGCCAGCAGCTTAGTAGGCGACGGGAGGGTCGGAGATACGCAGTATTTT.

A single count supports this clone. The chain combines TRBV9 with TRBJ1-2, with D tentatively TRBD1 (6 bases). Germline V gene sequence: CDR1 SGDLS, CDR2 YYNGEE. This CDR3 is built from 20 residues. V was pared by 0 bases and J by 4 bases, with 28 bases between. CDR3 residues: CASSVASPASVDQGTYGYTF. CDR3 bases: TGTGCCAGCAGCGTAGCATCTCCAGCATCGGTAGATCAGGGGACCTATGGCTACACCTTC.

The chain employs TRBV24-1 and TRBJ2-1, with unresolved D. The CDR3 has 11 amino acids. The V gene's germline CDR1 is KGHDR and CDR2 SFDVKD. Trimming cost V 3 bases and J 12 bases, with 8 bases left between them. In DNA, the CDR3 is TGTGCCACCAGTGATATGGTCGGGCAGTTCTTC. Translated: CATSDMVGQFF.

V usage is TRBV29-1 and J usage is TRBJ1-4, with 7 bases fitting TRBD1. Trimming removed 6 bases from V and 0 bases from J; junction bases left unmatched: 16. The CDR3 totals 18 residues. Germline CDR1 SQVTM, CDR2 ANQGSEA. CDR3 protein: CSVGGRIGQEPTNEKLFF. CDR3 nucleotide sequence: TGCAGCGTGGGGGGTCGAATTGGACAGGAGCCAACTAATGAAAAACTGTTTTTT.

The chain links TRBV10-2 to TRBJ2-7, with 9 positions matching TRBD1. Germline CDR1 and CDR2: WSHSY and SAAADI. The CDR3 loop spans 14 amino acids. With V trimmed by 8 bases and J by 2 bases, 7 bases remained unmatched. The CDR3 here is CASRGQGEAYEQYF. CDR3 DNA: TGCGCCAGCCGGGGACAGGGAGAAGCCTACGAGCAGTACTTC.

The chain joins TRBV27 to TRBJ2-1; 9 positions agree with TRBD2. This CDR3 spans 15 amino acids. The germline gives CDR1 MNHEY, CDR2 SMNVEV (reference sequence). The junction had 7 bases not matched to a gene; V was cut back by 5 bases and J by 5 bases. CDR3 DNA: TGTGCCAGCAGTGAAATAGCGGGAGTAAACAATGAGCAGTTCTTC. Translation gives CASSEIAGVNNEQFF.

The chain employs TRBV9 and TRBJ2-3, with 8 nucleotides matching TRBD1. With 6 bases clipped from V and 0 bases from J, the junction kept 9 bases outside the gene matches. CDR3 length: 16 amino acids. Germline CDR1 is SGDLS and CDR2 is YYNGEE. CDR3 coding DNA: TGTGCCAGCACTCCCTGGGCAGGGGGCAGCACAGATACGCAGTATTTT. It encodes CASTPWAGGSTDTQYF.

The V and J genes are TRBV30 and TRBJ1-1, with a possible D match to TRBD1 (6 bases). V lost 5 bases to trimming and J lost 6 bases, with 16 bases between them. This CDR3 region has 13 residues. Per the germline V gene, CDR1 is GTSNPN and CDR2 is SVGIG (reference sequence). The CDR3 here is CAWGGVRGPEAFF. In nucleotides, the CDR3 is TGTGCCTGGGGCGGGGTGCGGGGGCCTGAAGCTTTCTTT.